This T cell receptor (beta chain) was recovered during a study of immune characteristics of hereditary and idiopathic chronic pancreatitis. About the investigation overall: The study profiled local pancreatic immune cells and TCRbeta repertoires in hereditary and idiopathic chronic pancreatitis compared with control organ donor pancreases. In total, 5 control pancreases, roughly seven hereditary chronic pancreatitis pancreases and roughly six idiopathic chronic pancreatitis pancreases underwent TCRbeta sequencing. Minimal in vitro experimental manipulation of pancreas-infiltrating T cells was the reason the gDNA-based approach was selected.

The junction carries 16 bases between V and J, which are trimmed by 6 bases and 2 bases respectively. The CDR3 contains 15 residues, cysteine and phenylalanine counted. Only the CDR3 region is kept as DNA, spanning 45 bases read in frame from base 1. CDR1 MNHEY and CDR2 SVGEGT were looked up in the germline V gene. Results and caveats for the whole study, not just this receptor: Compared with controls, both chronic pancreatitis groups had significantly higher TCRbeta repertoire diversity and lower clonality. Differences in Vbeta-Jbeta gene family usage, including TRBV10, TRBV19, TRBV23 and TRBV5, were found between hereditary and idiopathic chronic pancreatitis. Chronic pancreatitis caused by alcohol use was excluded from the study. Because patient tissue could be obtained only at the time of TPIAT, differences in disease duration may have affected the immune findings. Among approximately 14 chronic pancreatitis patients, the number of productive TCR rearrangements showed a positive correlation with disease severity scores.

Library method: the immunoSEQ multiplex PCR assay. From pancreatic genomic DNA, the TCRbeta CDR3 region along with adjacent sequences was amplified and then sequenced. In the paper's pipeline: Repertoire diversity was assessed as a mean normalized Shannon-Wiener index, and productive clonality and productive rearrangement counts were also measured. Control and chronic pancreatitis repertoire metrics were compared by means of the nonparametric Mann-Whitney U test. A clonotype counted as shared when its CDR3beta sequence had identical amino acid composition and length across subjects. TCRdb mirrors the immuneACCESS table, restricted to in-frame sequences. Some clones are absent from its copies; in checked studies, under half trace to an unresolved V gene, and the reason for the others is unknown. Clone size and the V and J calls come from that table; the DNA yielded D and trimming. The sample table shows about 1,900 clones, and roughly 80% are seen once. The ten largest clonotypes hold about 8% of the sample.

Worth noting for this clone: Its antigen has not been determined. Per-base qualities were not stored, and no clone one base away is much larger.

Pancreas tissue with chronic pancreatitis was obtained from patients having total pancreatectomy with islet autotransplantation (TPIAT). The chronic pancreatitis patients who were included had no known history of diabetes. For TCRbeta sequencing, genomic DNA was extracted directly from bulk pancreas tissue without sorting T cells. Pancreas tissues were collected consecutively from patients and organ donors at two US centers. The chain uses TRBV6-2 or TRBV6-3 and TRBJ2-5; the D gene is unclear. The sequenced material came from pancreas tissue with hereditary chronic pancreatitis. This TCR was sampled from a human donor with chronic pancreatitis. DNA sequence: TGTGCCAGCAGCCTTACCGCCAGGCCGCAAGAGACCCAGTACTTC. Its coded protein is CASSLTARPQETQYF.